This TCR beta chain was captured by sequencing in a study of technical replicates of blood from several donors. Generated by immunoSEQ multiplex PCR, the TCRdb table keeps only in-frame clones and is missing some. The repertoire holds approximately 73,000 clones, with 96% as singletons. Per germline, CDR1 SEHNR and CDR2 FQNEAQ (reference sequence). There are 12 residues in the CDR3. Trimming removed 8 bases at V and 1 base at J, with 8 bases between. The TCR originated in a human donor in good health. The chain employs TRBV7-9 and TRBJ1-1, with D unclear. Sequencing was carried out using T cells isolated from PBMCs. The CDR3 region is CASVPKNTEAFF. DNA for the CDR3: TGTGCCAGCGTCCCTAAGAACACTGAAGCTTTCTTT.